One sample yielded the 23 T cell receptor beta chains listed below, sequenced in a study of blood T cell repertoires in COVID-19. Clones were read by immunoSEQ multiplex PCR, and TCRdb kept only the in-frame ones, dropping some. The data contain 300,000 to 350,000 clones, approximately 85% of them singletons. Material for sequencing was PBMCs or T cells enriched from blood (not recorded which). These receptors all stem from a man in his thirties or forties who had recovered from COVID-19.

The chain joins TRBV18 to TRBJ2-2; 10 bases agree with TRBD1. Germline loops: CDR1 KGHSH, CDR2 LQKENI. CDR3 size: 15 residues. The V gene end was trimmed by 3 bases and the J gene end by 2 bases; junction bases not matched to a gene: 0. The CDR3, as DNA: TGTGCCAGCTCACCGACAGGGGGCAACACCGGGGAGCTGTTTTTT. Its translation: CASSPTGGNTGELFF.

This clone occurred a few times. The chain uses TRBV7-6 and TRBJ2-7; a weak D match, TRBD1 (5 bases). This CDR3 is built from 14 residues. V was clipped by 5 bases and J by 4 bases, with 15 bases between them. Germline assignment: CDR1 SGHVS and CDR2 FNYEAQ. CDR3 sequence (DNA): TGTGCCAGCAGCCAGGGCCTAACCTCTTACGAGCAGTACTTC. Translating it yields CASSQGLTSYEQYF.

The gene calls are TRBV5-1 and TRBJ2-3; a weak D match, TRBD1 (8 bases). The V end was cut by 0 bases, the J end by 1 base, with 15 bases between. The CDR3 is 17 amino acids. Germline V gene lookup returns CDR1 SGHRS and CDR2 YFSETQ. The CDR3: CASSLDPTGGGTDTQYF. CDR3 nucleotide sequence: TGCGCCAGCAGCTTGGATCCTACAGGGGGGGGCACAGATACGCAGTATTTT.

This clone was picked up a small number of times. The chain employs TRBV9 and TRBJ1-4, with TRBD1 matching 7 bases. This CDR3 has 15 amino acids. J lost 2 bases, V lost 4 bases, and 5 bases had no gene match. Germline CDR1 reads SGDLS; CDR2 reads YYNGEE. CDR3 DNA sequence: TGTGCCAGCAGCCGACAGGGTTCGACTAATGAAAAACTGTTTTTT. Protein product: CASSRQGSTNEKLFF.

V gene TRBV7-2 combines with J gene TRBJ1-2; 7 nucleotides line up with TRBD1. The CDR3 contains 16 residues. Germline lookup yields CDR1 SGHTA and CDR2 FQGNSA. The V segment lost 5 bases and the J segment 4 bases; nucleotides outside the gene matches: 13. The CDR3 nucleotides are TGTGCCAGCAGCCTTAAGGGTAGGGGGCCCCCCTATGGCTACACCTTC. Translation: CASSLKGRGPPYGYTF.

The chain uses TRBV20-1 and TRBJ1-5; TRBD1 might be the D (5 bases). The CDR3 contains 14 residues. Between the trimmed V and J ends, which lost 3 bases and 5 bases, there was a span of 14 bases. Germline loops: CDR1 DFQATT, CDR2 SNEGSKA (reference sequence). DNA for the CDR3: TGCAGTGCTAGTAGACCCGGGGGGGATCAGCCCCAGCATTTT. Protein product: CSASRPGGDQPQHF.

The rearrangement joins TRBV11-2 to TRBJ1-4; weak D call: TRBD1 (6 bases). This CDR3 region has 15 residues. Germline V gene lookup returns CDR1 SGHAT and CDR2 FQNNGV. Trimming cost V 5 bases and J 7 bases, with 17 bases left between them. CDR3 in amino acids: CASSTTTGRGEKLFF. The CDR3 DNA sequence: TGTGCCAGCAGCACTACCACAGGGAGGGGTGAAAAACTGTTTTTT.

V is TRBV6-6 and J is TRBJ1-5, with a tentative D call TRBD1 (6 bases). Trimming took 4 bases from V and 4 from J, leaving 11 bases between them. Germline lookup yields CDR1 MNHNY and CDR2 SVGAGI (reference sequence). The CDR3 extends over 14 amino acids. The CDR3 nucleotides read TGTGCCAGCAGTTCAGGACAGATAAATCAGCCCCAGCATTTT. This translates into CASSSGQINQPQHF.

The chain links TRBV19 to TRBJ1-6, with D hard to call. This CDR3 region has 15 residues. Trimming cost V 2 bases and J 9 bases, with 14 bases left between them. Germline values: CDR1 LNHDA, CDR2 SQIVND (reference sequence). As DNA, the CDR3 is TGTGCCAGTAGTATAAGCGCCGGGGTAGGTTCACCCCTCCACTTT. Its translation is CASSISAGVGSPLHF.

The J gene is TRBJ1-1, the V gene TRBV29-1; D is perhaps TRBD1 (6 bases). There are 15 residues in the CDR3. Trimming pared 7 bases from V and 1 base from J, leaving 19 bases between. Germline V gene lookup returns CDR1 SQVTM and CDR2 ANQGSEA. The CDR3 region has the DNA TGCAGCGGGAAGACGGACAGCTACACGAACACTGAAGCTTTCTTT. It codes for CSGKTDSYTNTEAFF.

This rearrangement joins TRBV2 to TRBJ1-6, with a possible D match to TRBD1 (5 bases). The CDR3 is 15 amino acids. Trimming stripped 6 bases from V and 9 bases from J, with 18 bases between. The germline V gene encodes CDR1 SNHLY and CDR2 FYNNEI. Written as DNA, the CDR3 is TGTGCCAGCAGGAAGGACACAGTCCCCACTTCACCCCTCCACTTT. Residues: CASRKDTVPTSPLHF.

This rearrangement joins TRBV18 to TRBJ1-2; 7 positions agree with TRBD1. V lost 0 bases, J lost 0 bases, and 4 bases stayed unmatched. The germline V gene encodes CDR1 KGHSH and CDR2 LQKENI. This CDR3 spans 16 amino acids. CDR3 region: CASSPPGQKTNYGYTF. The DNA of the CDR3 is TGTGCCAGCTCACCACCGGGACAGAAGACTAACTATGGCTACACCTTC.

The gene calls are TRBV9 and TRBJ2-7; no reliable D call. V was trimmed by 0 bases and J by 3 bases, leaving 7 bases between them. Per germline, CDR1 SGDLS and CDR2 YYNGEE. The CDR3 spans 13 residues. The CDR3 loop reads CASSVGHLYEQYF. In DNA, the CDR3 is TGTGCCAGCAGCGTAGGGCACCTCTACGAGCAGTACTTC.

The chain has TRBV2 and TRBJ2-1, with 13 bases aligning to TRBD2. With 7 bases clipped from V and 4 bases from J, the junction kept 4 bases outside the gene matches. This CDR3 comprises 15 residues. Germline V gene sequence: CDR1 SNHLY, CDR2 FYNNEI. The CDR3 region is CASIPTSGGYNEQFF. CDR3 in DNA: TGTGCCAGCATTCCGACTAGCGGGGGGTACAATGAGCAGTTCTTC.

The chain joins TRBV4-2 to TRBJ2-3; 7 nucleotides match TRBD2. This CDR3 region has 16 residues. V shed 4 bases, J shed 2 bases, and the junction held 9 bases outside the gene matches. Germline CDR1 is LGHNA and CDR2 is YNFKEQ. The CDR3 bases are TGTGCCAGCAGCCCGGGGGGAGCGGAAAACACAGATACGCAGTATTTT. This gives the protein CASSPGGAENTDTQYF.

Turning to this clone: One end of the junction varies from germline; a read error may be responsible. V gene TRBV27 combines with J gene TRBJ1-5; TRBD1 aligns across 7 bases. The CDR3 runs to 14 residues. CDR1 MNHEY and CDR2 SMNVEV come from the germline V gene (reference sequence). CDR3 amino acids: CASSKRTGKQPQHF. The CDR3, as DNA: TGTGCCAGCAGTAAAAGGACAGGCAAGCAGCCCCAGCATTTT.

In DNA form, the CDR3 reads TGTGCCAGCAGGACAGGGGGCACTGAAGCTTTCTTT. This sequence encodes CASRTGGTEAFF. V and J are TRBV7-9 and TRBJ1-1; 9 nucleotides match TRBD1. CDR3 length equals 12 residues. Germline CDR1 and CDR2: SEHNR and FQNEAQ (reference sequence). Unmatched junction bases numbered 0, after V lost 6 bases and J lost 4 bases. Full variable domain (remainder filled in from reference TRBV7-9 and TRBJ1-1): DTGVSQNPRHKITKRGQNVTFRCDPISEHNRLYWYRQTLGQGPEFLTYFQNEAQLEKSRLLSDRFSAERPKGSFSTLEIQRTEQGDSAMYLCASRTGGTEAFFGQGTRLTVV.

J is TRBJ1-5 and V is TRBV12-3 or TRBV12-4; D is unclear. V lost 0 bases and J 7 bases, leaving 7 bases between the germline ends. The CDR3 totals 13 residues. CDR3 nucleotide sequence: TGTGCCAGCAGTTTAGCCAAGCACCAGCCCCAGCATTTT. It translates to CASSLAKHQPQHF.

The chain combines TRBV2 with TRBJ1-1; D unclear. CDR3 size: 14 residues. Trimming removed 4 bases from V and 1 base from J, with 10 bases in between. Germline CDR1 is SNHLY and CDR2 is FYNNEI. CDR3 sequence reads: CASSGLGGNTEAFF. CDR3 DNA sequence: TGTGCCAGCAGTGGACTAGGCGGGAACACTGAAGCTTTCTTT.

CDR3 bases: TGTGCCAGCAGATACCGAGGGTCGTGGCTTTACGAGCAGTACTTC. This translates into CASRYRGSWLYEQYF. The genes are TRBV27 and TRBJ2-7; the D gene is possibly TRBD2 (5 bases). Germline-derived CDR1 and CDR2 are MNHEY and SMNVEV (reference sequence). The V end lost 6 bases, the J end lost 4 bases, and 19 bases lay between the germline ends. This CDR3 region has 15 residues.

The chain has TRBV19 and TRBJ2-1; TRBD2 might be the D (6 bases). V shed 6 bases and J shed 0 bases, with 15 bases lying between them. Germline CDR1 reads LNHDA; CDR2 reads SQIVND (reference sequence). The CDR3 has 16 amino acids. CDR3 coding DNA: TGTGCCAGTAGCCTCACTAGCATCAGCTCCTACAATGAGCAGTTCTTC. Amino acid sequence: CASSLTSISSYNEQFF.

The sample holds a few counts of this clone. The chain has TRBV11-3 and TRBJ1-5; no definite D call. Trimming stripped 3 bases from V and 3 bases from J, with 15 bases between. Looked up from germline, CDR1 is SGHNT and CDR2 is YENEEA. The CDR3 sequence is 16 residues long. CDR3 nucleotides: TGTGCCAGCAGCTTCAACCGAACATATTCCAATCAGCCCCAGCATTTT. The encoded protein is CASSFNRTYSNQPQHF.

Concerning this clone itself: One junction end does not reproduce the germline sequence, and a read error may be involved. In DNA, the CDR3 is TGTGCCAGCAGCGTAGCAGGGGCCTATAATTCACCCCTCCACTTT. Translating gives CASSVAGAYNSPLHF. V and J are TRBV7-9 and TRBJ1-6; possible D gene TRBD1, 6 bases. CDR1 and CDR2 from the germline V gene are SEHNR and FQNEAQ (reference sequence). The CDR3 contains 15 residues.